This entry concerns a single T cell receptor beta chain. What it binds is unknown. These data originate in a study of human T cells and chemical hapten exposure. Broader study findings: With regard to DPC sensitization, TCRs above 1 in 1000 frequency did not change.

MiXCR was run by TCRdb on the RACE reads, yielding one entry per CDR3 protein. The sample has more than 150,000 distinct CDR3 sequences, approximately 15% seen once. The CDR3 sequence is 8 residues long. Germline V gene data show CDR1 as DFQATT and CDR2 as SNEGSKA (reference sequence). Trimming cost V 6 bases and J 10 bases, with 6 bases left between them. Specified time point: patch test 1, 2 weeks after DPC sensitization. Noted treatment: therapeutic diphenylcyclopropenone sensitization with weekly scalp DPC. Investigators collected blood before applying each patch test. The receptor was derived from a young woman with alopecia areata. Some clones in this sample may be carry-over from other donors' samples. The chain couples TRBV20-1 to TRBJ2-5; D perhaps matches TRBD1 (5 bases). The sequencing used whole blood, collected in connection with sensitization to the hapten diphenylcyclopropenone (DPC). The CDR3 loop is CSATGQYF. DNA of the CDR3: TGCAGTGCAACAGGCCAGTACTTC.